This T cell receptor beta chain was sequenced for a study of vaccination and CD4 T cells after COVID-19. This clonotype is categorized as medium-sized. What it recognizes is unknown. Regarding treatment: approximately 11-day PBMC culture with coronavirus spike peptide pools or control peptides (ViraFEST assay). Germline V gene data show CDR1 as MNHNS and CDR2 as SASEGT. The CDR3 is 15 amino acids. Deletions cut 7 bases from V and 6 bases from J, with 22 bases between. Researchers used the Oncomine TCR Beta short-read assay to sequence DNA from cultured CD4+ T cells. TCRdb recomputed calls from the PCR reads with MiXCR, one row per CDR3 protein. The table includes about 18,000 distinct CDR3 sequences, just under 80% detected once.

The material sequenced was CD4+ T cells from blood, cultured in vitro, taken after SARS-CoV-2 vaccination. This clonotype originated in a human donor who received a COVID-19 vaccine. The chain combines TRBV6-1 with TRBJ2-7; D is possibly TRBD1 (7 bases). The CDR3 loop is CASTPGRQGPREQYF. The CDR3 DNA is TGTGCCAGCACTCCCGGGAGACAGGGACCTCGCGAGCAGTACTTC.